The 25 T cell receptor beta chains in this list originate from one sample, sequenced in a study of T cell responses to AZD1222 COVID-19 vaccine. Sequenced by immunoSEQ multiplex PCR; TCRdb stores in-frame clones only, minus some. In the table there are about 150,000 clones, about 89% of which are singletons. The specimen was peripheral blood, collected on day 0 of AZD1222 vaccination. The receptors derive from an adult in good health.

The gene calls are TRBV25-1 and TRBJ2-5; TRBD1 agrees at 9 bases. V lost 4 bases and J lost 5; bases outside the gene matches: 11. The CDR3 contains 16 residues. Germline V lookup: CDR1 MGHDK, CDR2 SYGVNS. Here the CDR3 DNA reads TGTGCCAGCAGTGGGACCGGACAGGGGCCCGTGGAGACCCAGTACTTC. Its protein product is CASSGTGQGPVETQYF.

This CDR3 is CASSLPAPVLEQYF. DNA for the CDR3: TGTGCCAGCAGCCTCCCGGCCCCCGTCCTCGAGCAGTACTTC. This chain links TRBV28 with TRBJ2-7; D is unclear. Germline V CDR1 and CDR2: MDHEN, SYDVKM. Between the trimmed V and J ends, which lost 6 bases and 6 bases, there was a span of 18 bases. The CDR3 runs to 14 residues.

V is TRBV28 and J is TRBJ1-6; D possibly corresponds to TRBD1 (5 bases). The CDR3 totals 14 residues. The germline V and J ends were trimmed by 10 bases and 6 bases, with 16 bases remaining between them. The germline CDR1 and CDR2 sequences are MDHEN and SYDVKM. CDR3 region: CATLGRGLNSPLHF. The CDR3 DNA reads as TGTGCCACCTTGGGAAGGGGACTTAATTCACCCCTCCACTTT.

The chain couples TRBV28 to TRBJ2-7; 8 positions agree with TRBD1. The CDR3 length is 15 residues. Germline values: CDR1 MDHEN, CDR2 SYDVKM. V gave up 1 base and J gave up 3 bases; unmatched junction bases: 5. CDR3 region: CASSLSGTGNYEQYF. CDR3 sequence (DNA): TGTGCCAGCAGTTTATCCGGGACAGGCAACTACGAGCAGTACTTC.

V is TRBV6-1 and J is TRBJ2-5; no reliable D call. This CDR3 spans 17 amino acids. Germline values: CDR1 MNHNS, CDR2 SASEGT. V lost 0 bases and J 7 bases, leaving 21 bases between the germline ends. The DNA of the CDR3 is TGTGCCAGCAGTGAAGCCCCACTTAACCCGCCGACGGCGACCCAGTACTTC. This gives the protein CASSEAPLNPPTATQYF.

In this sample, this clone turned up once. This chain joins TRBV5-1 and TRBJ2-1; D is possibly TRBD1 or TRBD2 (5 bases each). The CDR3 runs 15 residues. CDR1 and CDR2 from the germline V gene are SGHRS and YFSETQ. V was pared by 1 base and J by 0 bases, with 8 bases between. The CDR3 loop is CASSLLGDSYNEQFF. CDR3 nucleotide sequence: TGCGCCAGCAGCTTGTTGGGGGACTCCTACAATGAGCAGTTCTTC.

The CDR3 DNA reads as TGTGCCAGTAGTCCTCGACACCCGGTGGGCCTCTCTGGGGCCAACGTCCTGACTTTC. Translated: CASSPRHPVGLSGANVLTF. The rearrangement uses TRBV19 and TRBJ2-6; D remains ambiguous. V was clipped by 5 bases and J by 0 bases, with 20 bases between them. This CDR3 contains 19 residues. The germline CDR1 and CDR2 sequences are LNHDA and SQIVND (reference sequence).

This clone was picked up one time. CDR3 coding DNA: TGTGCCAGCAGTTTACTCGGGACAGGGAGCTCCTACAATGAGCAGTTCTTC. Translated: CASSLLGTGSSYNEQFF. The V gene is TRBV7-9, the J gene TRBJ2-1; TRBD1 agrees at 9 bases. The CDR3 has 17 amino acids. Germline V CDR1 and CDR2: SEHNR, FQNEAQ (reference sequence). After removal of 6 bases from V and 0 bases from J, the junction contained 9 bases not matched to a gene.

This rearrangement joins TRBV28 to TRBJ1-2; no definite D call. Trimming stripped 1 base from V and 4 bases from J, with 13 bases between. This CDR3 has 15 residues. Germline CDR1 is MDHEN and CDR2 is SYDVKM. The CDR3 DNA reads TGTGCCAGCAGTTTATACCGCCGCTACATCTATGGCTACACCTTC. Protein product: CASSLYRRYIYGYTF.

The CDR3 region is CASSPWTGGSNQPQHF. CDR3 coding DNA: TGTGCCAGCAGCCCCTGGACAGGGGGCAGCAATCAGCCCCAGCATTTT. This rearrangement joins TRBV7-9 to TRBJ1-5, with 11 nucleotides matching TRBD1. V lost 5 bases and J lost 1; bases outside the gene matches: 4. This CDR3 is 16 amino acids long. CDR1 is SEHNR, CDR2 FQNEAQ, per germline (reference sequence).

The CDR3 DNA reads as TGTGCCAGCAGCCAGAGAGGGCGTGGTTCAGGGCGATACGAGCAGTACTTC. Amino acids: CASSQRGRGSGRYEQYF. J is TRBJ2-7 and V is TRBV14; either TRBD1 or TRBD2 may fit D (5 bases each). CDR1 SGHDN and CDR2 FVKESK come from the germline V gene. V was clipped by 3 bases and J by 4 bases, with 22 bases between them. This CDR3 contains 17 residues.

The chain is built from TRBV29-1 and TRBJ1-2, with D maybe TRBD1 (5 bases). The germline V and J ends were trimmed by 5 bases and 5 bases, with 12 bases remaining between them. The germline V gene has CDR1 SQVTM and CDR2 ANQGSEA. This CDR3 contains 12 residues. CDR3 sequence reads: CSVSGTRYGYTF. The CDR3 nucleotides read TGCAGCGTTTCCGGGACGCGGTATGGCTACACCTTC.

The genes are TRBV6-4 and TRBJ2-1; a possible D gene is TRBD1 (6 bases). This CDR3 region has 15 residues. Trimming left V 3 bases short and J 3 bases short, with 12 bases between. CDR1 is MRHNA, CDR2 SNTAGT, per germline. The CDR3 sequence is CASSDKGESYNEQFF. CDR3 nucleotides: TGTGCCAGCAGTGATAAGGGGGAGAGCTACAATGAGCAGTTCTTC.

This chain connects TRBV6-2 or TRBV6-3 to TRBJ2-7; D gene ambiguous. Germline assignment: CDR1 MNHEY and CDR2 SVGEGT. Trimming pared 2 bases from V and 2 bases from J, leaving 10 bases between. CDR3 length equals 14 residues. The CDR3 DNA is TGTGCCAGCAGTTACGGCCAGGAAACCTACGAGCAGTACTTC. Translation gives CASSYGQETYEQYF.

The chain links TRBV6-5 to TRBJ1-1, with 8 bases matching TRBD1. Unmatched junction bases numbered 6, after V lost 6 bases and J lost 3 bases. The CDR3 has 14 residues. In germline, CDR1 is MNHEY, CDR2 SVGAGI. The CDR3, as DNA: TGTGCCAGCAGAGAGACAGGGGTTTACACTGAAGCTTTCTTT. The encoded protein is CASRETGVYTEAFF.

V and J are TRBV7-2 and TRBJ2-1; D perhaps matches TRBD2 (5 bases). CDR1 SGHTA and CDR2 FQGNSA come from the germline V gene. The CDR3 runs 15 residues. Trimming left V 2 bases short and J 6 bases short, with 14 bases between. DNA for the CDR3: TGTGCCAGCAGCTTATCGGGTGTAGGGAGCAATGAGCAGTTCTTC. Its translation is CASSLSGVGSNEQFF.

The rearrangement uses TRBV5-1 and TRBJ1-3, with a tentative D call TRBD1 (6 bases). Trimming left V 5 bases short and J 4 bases short, with 13 bases between. CDR1 and CDR2 (germline): SGHRS, YFSETQ. The CDR3 extends over 14 amino acids. In DNA form, the CDR3 reads TGCGCCAGCAGTCGGGACAATCCCGGAAACACCATATATTTT. Residues: CASSRDNPGNTIYF.

V usage is TRBV13 and J usage is TRBJ1-2; D might be TRBD1 (5 bases). From germline, CDR1 is PRHDT and CDR2 FYEKMQ (reference sequence). The ends were cut back, 7 bases at V and 8 bases at J, with 20 bases in the middle. The CDR3 covers 14 residues. The CDR3 is CASTWGQGAGGYTF. The CDR3 nucleotides are TGTGCCAGCACCTGGGGCCAGGGTGCGGGGGGCTACACCTTC.

V is TRBV7-2 and J is TRBJ2-1; 8 nucleotides align to TRBD2. This CDR3 region has 16 residues. With 5 bases clipped from V and 2 bases from J, the junction kept 8 bases outside the gene matches. Germline-derived CDR1 and CDR2 are SGHTA and FQGNSA. The DNA of the CDR3 is TGTGCCAGCAGCCTCCCCCCGGGAGGGACCTACAATGAGCAGTTCTTC. The encoded protein is CASSLPPGGTYNEQFF.

The rearrangement links TRBV10-1 to TRBJ2-3, with TRBD2 identical over 7 bases. This CDR3 is 15 amino acids long. Germline CDR1 WNHNN, CDR2 SYGVQD (reference sequence). V trimming: 2 bases; J trimming: 4 bases; junction bases outside the gene matches: 6. CDR3: CASSERGGSSDTQYF. DNA of the CDR3: TGCGCCAGCAGTGAGCGGGGCGGGAGTTCAGATACGCAGTATTTT.

This chain uses TRBV6-5 with TRBJ2-5; 9 positions match TRBD2. CDR3 size: 16 residues. V was clipped by 1 base and J by 7 bases; unmatched bases: 10. In germline, CDR1 is MNHEY, CDR2 SVGAGI. CDR3 region: CASSYYGRGREGTQYF. Here the CDR3 DNA reads TGTGCCAGCAGTTACTATGGCCGGGGGCGGGAGGGGACCCAGTACTTC.

This chain links TRBV7-9 with TRBJ1-4; possibly TRBD1 for D (6 bases). The CDR3 has 18 residues. CDR1 is SEHNR, CDR2 FQNEAQ, per germline (reference sequence). Between the trimmed V and J ends, which lost 5 bases and 7 bases, there was a span of 26 bases. As DNA, the CDR3 is TGTGCCAGCAGCGCCACTCGGGGGCCAGACGGGTTAAGTGAAAAACTGTTTTTT. Protein: CASSATRGPDGLSEKLFF.

The J gene is TRBJ1-1, the V gene TRBV5-1, with D hard to call. V lost 2 bases and J 4 bases, leaving 12 bases between the germline ends. This CDR3 comprises 14 residues. Looked up from germline, CDR1 is SGHRS and CDR2 is YFSETQ. This chain's CDR3 is CASSFPGDSTEAFF. CDR3 coding DNA: TGCGCCAGCAGCTTCCCGGGTGATAGCACTGAAGCTTTCTTT.

The chain is built from TRBV4-1 and TRBJ2-1; TRBD2 is a possible D gene (7 bases). Germline V gives CDR1 MGHRA, CDR2 YSYEKL. The length of the CDR3 is 19 residues. The V end lost 0 bases, the J end lost 0 bases, and 18 bases lay between the germline ends. The CDR3 DNA reads TGCGCCAGCAGCCAAGAGACCCCTCTAGCGGACAGCTCCTACAATGAGCAGTTCTTC. Its translation is CASSQETPLADSSYNEQFF.

The V gene is TRBV18, the J gene TRBJ2-3; D possibly matches TRBD1 or TRBD2 (5 bases each). V was trimmed by 6 bases and J by 6 bases, leaving 10 bases between them. CDR3 length: 12 amino acids. The germline V gene has CDR1 KGHSH and CDR2 LQKENI. CDR3 amino acids: CASSPGADTQYF. DNA for the CDR3: TGTGCCAGCTCCCCCGGGGCCGATACGCAGTATTTT.